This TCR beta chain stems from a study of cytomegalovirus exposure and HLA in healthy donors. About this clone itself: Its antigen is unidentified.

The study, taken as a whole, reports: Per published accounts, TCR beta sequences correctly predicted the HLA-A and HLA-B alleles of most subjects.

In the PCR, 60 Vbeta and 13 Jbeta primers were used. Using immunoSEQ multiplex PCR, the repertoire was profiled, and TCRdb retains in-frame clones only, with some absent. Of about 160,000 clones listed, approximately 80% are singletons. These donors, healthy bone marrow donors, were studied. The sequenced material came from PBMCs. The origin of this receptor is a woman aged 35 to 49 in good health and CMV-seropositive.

CDR3 residues: CAWSGRGPSNSPLHF. The CDR3 DNA is TGTGCCTGGAGCGGCCGAGGGCCGAGTAATTCACCCCTCCACTTT. The rearrangement links TRBV30 to TRBJ1-6; unclear D gene. From germline, CDR1 is GTSNPN and CDR2 SVGIG (reference sequence). The V gene lost 3 bases and the J gene lost 6 bases, with 15 bases spanning the gap. CDR3 length: 15 residues.